A single sample is the source of the 17 T cell receptor beta chains below, sequenced in a study of T-cell memory formation after mild COVID-19 (dated by TCRdb to the early 2020s). The receptor library was made with 5' RACE. The instrument given in TCRdb is Illumina NovaSeq 6000. The public reads were reanalyzed by TCRdb: fastp trimming at Q25, MiXCR alignment, in-frame beta chains only. Each entry merges the rows of one CDR3 protein and shows their most common DNA and genes. In all, the sample holds a few hundred thousand distinct CDR3 sequences, and 16% of those were seen once. Clones ranked in the top ten supply around 21% of the sample. Sequencing was done on a sample of PBMCs or a T cell subset sorted from them (not recorded which). The receptors come from a man younger than 35 who had mild COVID-19 (a few samples of this study predate the infection). The sample titles of this study are shuffled in the database, so cell type and time point are left out; the donor was told from shared clones.

The sample holds a few counts of this clonotype. V is TRBV6-5 and J is TRBJ2-3; 12 nucleotides match TRBD2. CDR3 size: 18 residues. Germline lookup yields CDR1 MNHEY and CDR2 SVGAGI. V lost 4 bases to trimming and J lost 3 bases; unmatched junction nucleotides: 11. CDR3 nucleotides: TGTGCCAGCAGTTCCGACCCACTAGCGGGGGGTCCTACAGATACGCAGTATTTT. Translated: CASSSDPLAGGPTDTQYF.

This clonotype was observed many times. The limits of the CDR3 on the DNA are not certain, so only TCRdb's listed CDR3 is given. V is TRBV7-6 and J is TRBJ2-5; the DNA was not used to check the table's D call, TRBD2. The germline V gene has CDR1 SGHVS and CDR2 FNYEAQ. Counting both end residues, the CDR3 totals 15 amino acids. The CDR3 sequence is CASSFGNGLQETQYF.

This clonotype has only a few counts. V is TRBV7-2 and J is TRBJ2-7; no reliable D call. Deletions cut 4 bases from V and 4 bases from J, with 11 bases between. The germline gives CDR1 SGHTA, CDR2 FQGNSA. CDR3 length: 13 amino acids. Written as DNA, the CDR3 is TGTGCCAGCAGCTCCGCTCCACTTTACGAGCAGTACGTC. It codes for CASSSAPLYEQYV.

This clonotype showed up just a few times. The gene calls are TRBV7-9 and TRBJ1-2; the match to TRBD1 covers 7 bases. J was trimmed by 5 bases and V by 4 bases; bases with no gene match: 7. The CDR3 loop spans 14 amino acids. Looked up from germline, CDR1 is SEHNR and CDR2 is FQNEAQ (reference sequence). The CDR3 is CASSSTGRGYGYTF. The CDR3 nucleotides are TGTGCCAGCAGCTCGACAGGGAGAGGTTATGGCTACACCTTC.

There are a few counts of this clonotype. This chain links TRBV6-5 with TRBJ2-7, with 8 nucleotides matching TRBD1. The CDR3 has 15 residues. V lost 5 bases and J lost 2; bases outside the gene matches: 8. Germline assignment: CDR1 MNHEY and CDR2 SVGAGI. The DNA of the CDR3 is TGTGCCAGCAGTCCTTTGGACAGGGCAGCCTACGAGCAGTACTTC. Its protein product is CASSPLDRAAYEQYF.

The chain carries TRBV7-2 and TRBJ2-7, with 7 bases that match TRBD2. The CDR3 runs to 15 residues. Germline loops: CDR1 SGHTA, CDR2 FQGNSA. Losses at the gene ends were 1 base for V and 3 bases for J; bases not matched to a gene: 6. CDR3 region: CASSLGAGVRYEQYF. The CDR3 DNA reads TGTGCCAGCAGCTTAGGGGCGGGGGTGCGCTACGAGCAGTACTTC.

This clonotype was seen ten or more times. V and J are TRBV5-1 and TRBJ2-2; 9 nucleotides match TRBD1. V was pared by 4 bases and J by 7 bases, with 8 bases of the junction left unmatched. The CDR3 spans 15 residues. Germline CDR1 SGHRS, CDR2 YFSETQ. DNA for the CDR3: TGCGCCAGCAGCGTGGGACAGGGAGGGATCGGGGAGCTGTTTTTT. Translation gives CASSVGQGGIGELFF. The variable domain in full, completed from reference TRBV5-1 and TRBJ2-2, reads KAGVTQTPRYLIKTRGQQVTLSCSPISGHRSVSWYQQTPGQGLQFLFEYFSETQRNKGNFPGRFSGRQFSNSRSEMNVSTLELGDSALYLCASSVGQGGIGELFFGEGSRLTVL.

In its sample, this clonotype was seen a few times. The rearrangement links TRBV5-6 to TRBJ1-2, with 9 positions matching TRBD1. Losses at the gene ends were 4 bases for V and 7 bases for J; bases not matched to a gene: 14. The CDR3 runs 16 residues. Germline CDR1 is SGHDT and CDR2 is YYEEEE. CDR3 nucleotides: TGTGCCAGCAGCCAACCCGGACGGGACAGGGTTTCTGGCTACACCTTC. This translates into CASSQPGRDRVSGYTF. Full variable domain (rest looked up from reference TRBV5-6 and TRBJ1-2): DAGVTQSPTHLIKTRGQQVTLRCSPKSGHDTVSWYQQALGQGPQFIFQYYEEEERQRGNFPDRFSGHQFPNYSSELNVNALLLGDSALYLCASSQPGRDRVSGYTFGSGTRLTVV.

This CDR3 reads CASSTDPGNIQYF. The DNA of the CDR3 is TGTGCCAGCAGTACGGATCCAGGGAACATTCAGTACTTC. The rearrangement uses TRBV7-3 and TRBJ2-4, with a possible D match to TRBD1 (5 bases). The length of the CDR3 is 13 residues. From germline, CDR1 is SGHTA and CDR2 FQGTGA. V lost 6 bases and J lost 7, with 13 bases in between.

CDR3 residues: CASSYNLAGGRYEQYF. The DNA for the CDR3 is TGTGCCAGCAGCTACAACCTAGCGGGGGGAAGGTACGAGCAGTACTTC. The V gene is TRBV7-2, the J gene TRBJ2-7; 11 nucleotides match TRBD2. Germline-derived CDR1 and CDR2 are SGHTA and FQGNSA. The CDR3 length is 16 residues. V dropped 4 bases and J dropped 4; count of bases not matched to a gene: 9.

This clonotype was recorded a few times. This chain joins TRBV7-2 and TRBJ2-1, with TRBD2 identical over 8 bases. The CDR3 is 14 amino acids. V shed 5 bases, J shed 7 bases, and the junction held 7 bases outside the gene matches. Germline-derived CDR1 and CDR2 are SGHTA and FQGNSA. As DNA, the CDR3 is TGTGCCAGCAGCCCCGATAGCGGGGATAATGAGCAGTTCTTC. Translated, it gives CASSPDSGDNEQFF.

The chain employs TRBV6-2 or TRBV6-3 and TRBJ1-3; no reliable D call. Trimming shortened V by 2 bases and J by 3 bases, and 11 bases separated the two germline ends. The germline gives CDR1 MNHEY, CDR2 SVGEGT. The CDR3 contains 15 residues. CDR3 amino acids: CASSYDRRIGNTIYF. The CDR3 nucleotides read TGTGCCAGCAGTTACGACCGGAGAATTGGAAACACCATATATTTT.

V and J are TRBV6-6 and TRBJ2-5; D might be TRBD2 (5 bases). V lost 7 bases, J lost 0 bases, and 12 bases lay in between. This CDR3 contains 14 residues. Germline CDR1 reads MNHNY; CDR2 reads SVGAGI (reference sequence). As DNA, the CDR3 is TGTGCCAGCACGAGCGGAACTTACCAAGAGACCCAGTACTTC. Encoded protein: CASTSGTYQETQYF.

In this sample, this clonotype turned up a few times. This sequence joins TRBV6-4 and TRBJ2-1; TRBD2 matches 8 bases. V lost 2 bases to trimming and J lost 3 bases; unmatched junction nucleotides: 6. The CDR3 covers 16 residues. The germline V gene has CDR1 MRHNA and CDR2 SNTAGT. The CDR3 protein is CASSDLWRGDYNEQFF. The CDR3 coding sequence is TGTGCCAGCAGTGACCTTTGGCGGGGGGACTACAATGAGCAGTTCTTC.

J is TRBJ2-7 and V is TRBV28; D unresolved. CDR3 length equals 13 residues. The ends were cut back, 5 bases at V and 5 bases at J, with 13 bases in the middle. Germline V gene lookup returns CDR1 MDHEN and CDR2 SYDVKM. In DNA form, the CDR3 reads TGTGCCAGCAGTGTAGACTGGAACGACGAGCAGTACGTC. Protein product: CASSVDWNDEQYV.

This sequence joins TRBV10-3 and TRBJ1-1; D remains unclear. CDR3 length: 11 amino acids. Trimming left V 4 bases short and J 5 bases short, with 5 bases between. Germline assignment: CDR1 ENHRY and CDR2 SYGVKD. This chain's CDR3 is CAISGRTEAFF. In nucleotides, the CDR3 is TGTGCCATCAGTGGCCGTACTGAAGCTTTCTTT.

This clonotype was counted between two and nine times. The chain uses TRBV5-1 and TRBJ2-5; D not resolved. From germline, CDR1 is SGHRS and CDR2 YFSETQ. The CDR3 sequence is 16 residues long. The V end was cut by 1 base, the J end by 0 bases, with 13 bases between. The CDR3 DNA sequence: TGCGCCAGCAGCTTGAGCGACGGACCGTACCAAGAGACCCAGTACTTC. It encodes CASSLSDGPYQETQYF.